This T cell receptor (beta chain) comes out of a study of long-term antiretroviral therapy in people with HIV. Study in general: Of all samples, the earliest predate the 2015 immediate-ART recommendation by about a decade. Study-wide results and caveats: Clones that had undergone expansion before ART prevailed in the repertoire throughout all time points. Unavailable data included ART adherence, viral resistance and therapy changes (switches in treatment). Diversity rose after ART but stayed below transplant donor controls.

To note about this clone: The antigen is not known.

Sequencing used immunoSEQ v3.0 at survey level. Clones were sequenced by immunoSEQ multiplex PCR, and TCRdb holds only the in-frame ones, with some missing. The repertoire has some 35,000 clones, 94% of them found once; the top ten carry 3.6%. The source is a woman aged 45-60 years with HIV. The sample in question was unsorted PBMCs, obtained 4.1 years after starting antiretroviral therapy.

The CDR3 DNA reads as TGTGCCAGCAGCCCCCGACTAGCTACACATACGCAGTATTTT. Translated, it gives CASSPRLATHTQYF. The V call is TRBV7-2, the J call TRBJ2-3, with 7 bases fitting TRBD2. The CDR3 contains 14 residues. CDR1 and CDR2 from the germline V gene are SGHTA and FQGNSA. With V trimmed by 5 bases and J by 7 bases, 9 bases remained unmatched.